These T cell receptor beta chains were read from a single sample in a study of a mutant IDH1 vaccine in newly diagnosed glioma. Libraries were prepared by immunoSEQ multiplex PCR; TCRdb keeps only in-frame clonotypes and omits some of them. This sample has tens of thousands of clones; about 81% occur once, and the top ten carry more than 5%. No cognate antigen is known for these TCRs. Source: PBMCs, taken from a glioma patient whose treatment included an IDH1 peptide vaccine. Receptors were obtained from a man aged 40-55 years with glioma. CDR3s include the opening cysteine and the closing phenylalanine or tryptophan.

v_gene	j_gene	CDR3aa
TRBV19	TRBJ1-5	CASSIRGLGNQPQHF
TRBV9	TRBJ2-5	CASSVDPGGGVQETQYF
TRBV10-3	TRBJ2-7	CAIGGGLAGYEQYF
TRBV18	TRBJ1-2	CASSPTGPGDGYTF
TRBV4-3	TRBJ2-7	CASSQGVGGSYEQYF
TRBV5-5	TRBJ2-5	CASSLAVGIETQYF
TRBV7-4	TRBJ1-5	CAIPWGYGGNQPQHF
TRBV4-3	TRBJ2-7	CASSQVRGPYEQYF
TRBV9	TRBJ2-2	CASSLGVTGELFF
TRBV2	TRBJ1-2	CASSARQGLVGYTF
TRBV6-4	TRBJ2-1	CVTHPETWDLLKQFF
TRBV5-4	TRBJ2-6	CASSLEASGANVLTF
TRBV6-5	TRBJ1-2	CASSHRDRDYGYTF
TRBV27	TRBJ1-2	CASSSHPTGGYTF
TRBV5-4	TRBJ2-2	CASSVPGKIGELFF
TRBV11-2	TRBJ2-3	CASSSAGGAGDTQYF
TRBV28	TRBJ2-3	CASSPSSGQYTQYF
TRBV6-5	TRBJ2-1	CASSESGLGQFF
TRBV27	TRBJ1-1	CASSSVDDRVNTEAFF
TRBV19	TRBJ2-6	CASRVSGANVLTF
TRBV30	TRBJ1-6	CAWRMVGSPLHF
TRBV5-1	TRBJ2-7	CASSIQGFQQGLAGGFYEQYF
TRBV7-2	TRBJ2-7	CASSLRSGYEQYF
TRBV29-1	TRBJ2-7	CSVGQGSYEQYF
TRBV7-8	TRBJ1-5	CASSFQGSSNQPQHF
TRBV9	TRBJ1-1	CASSVVGLGSTEAFF
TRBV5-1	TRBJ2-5	CASSLVIAGTGAQYF
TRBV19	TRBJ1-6	CASSIKSATGGSYNSPLHF
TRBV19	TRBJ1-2	CASSIESSRSNYGYTF
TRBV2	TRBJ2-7	CASTYRVHEQYF
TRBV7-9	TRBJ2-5	CASSLAAGGRETQYF
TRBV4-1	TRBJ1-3	CASSQGQWDTIYF
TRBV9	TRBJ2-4	CASSVGAEAYVAKNIQYF
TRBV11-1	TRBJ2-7	CASSLPSYEQYF
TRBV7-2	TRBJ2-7	CASSSRDRAAYEQYF
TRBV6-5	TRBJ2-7	CASRRAGGTYEQYF
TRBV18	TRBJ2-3	CASSPTRGRTDTQYF